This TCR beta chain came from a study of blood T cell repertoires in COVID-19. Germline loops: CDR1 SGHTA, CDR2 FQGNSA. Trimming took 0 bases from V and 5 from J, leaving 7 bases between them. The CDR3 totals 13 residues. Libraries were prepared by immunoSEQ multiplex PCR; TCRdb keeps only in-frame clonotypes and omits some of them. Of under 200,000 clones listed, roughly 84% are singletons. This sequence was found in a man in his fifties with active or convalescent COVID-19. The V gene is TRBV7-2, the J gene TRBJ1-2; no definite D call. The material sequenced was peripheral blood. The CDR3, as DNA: TGTGCCAGCAGCTTAGCCGAGGGTTATGGCTACACCTTC. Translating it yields CASSLAEGYGYTF.